This T cell receptor beta chain was sequenced during a study of CXCR3-negative and CXCR3-positive naive CD8 T cells. Points from the study as a whole: The study found CXCR3 expression partially decreased after cryopreservation and ran most assays on fresh PBMCs. Hydrophobicity was higher for TRB CDR3s found in CXCR3-positive naive cells than in CXCR3-negative naive cells.

Concerning this clonotype itself: Its antigen is as yet unknown.

CDR1 and CDR2 (germline): MDHEN, SYDVKM. The CDR3 runs to 19 residues. Libraries were UMI-labeled 5' RACE TRB cDNA. TCRdb reanalyzed the 5' RACE reads, giving one entry per CDR3 protein sequence and no DNA. The sample table sets out over 100,000 distinct CDR3 sequences. This sequence originates from a human donor in good health. Some clones in this sample may be carry-over from other donors' samples. Sequenced material: naive CXCR3+ CD8+ T cells from blood. The subset is: CD45RO-CCR7+CD27+CD95- naive CD8+ T cells expressing CXCR3 (TNR3+). The chain links TRBV28 to TRBJ1-1; absent DNA, TCRdb's TRBD1 call cannot be checked. Here the CDR3 reads CASSLKRGTGFRADTEAFF.